These 24 T cell receptor beta chains were all obtained from the same sample, sequenced in a study of blood T cell repertoires in COVID-19. Method: immunoSEQ multiplex PCR; TCRdb's copy keeps in-frame clones and lacks some. The table has about 270,000 clones, 85% seen once; the top ten hold about 14%. Sequencing was performed on peripheral blood. Receptors were obtained from a human donor in a cohort sampled during active COVID-19.

As for this clone: At one end the junction does not follow the germline gene, possibly because of a read error. This rearrangement joins TRBV27 to TRBJ2-7; tentative D call: TRBD2 (6 bases). Germline V gives CDR1 MNHEY, CDR2 SMNVEV (reference sequence). This CDR3 is 16 amino acids long. The CDR3 DNA follows: TGTGCCAGCAGTATATCTCGGAGGGAAGCCTCCTACGAGCAGTACTTC. This gives the protein CASSISRREASYEQYF.

The sample holds a few counts of this clone. The gene calls are TRBV18 and TRBJ2-1; tentatively, D is TRBD1 (6 bases). The CDR3 is 12 residues long. The V end lost 2 bases, the J end lost 7 bases, and 6 bases lay between the germline ends. Germline assignment: CDR1 KGHSH and CDR2 LQKENI. The CDR3 loop reads CASSPGQNEQFF. CDR3 in DNA: TGTGCCAGCTCACCAGGACAGAATGAGCAGTTCTTC. The full variable domain, with the rest looked up from reference TRBV18 and TRBJ2-1, is NAGVMQNPRHLVRRRGQEARLRCSPMKGHSHVYWYRQLPEEGLKFMVYLQKENIIDESGMPKERFSAEFPKEGPSILRIQQVVRGDSAAYFCASSPGQNEQFFGPGTRLTVL.

This clone was seen just once. The chain employs TRBV14 and TRBJ2-7, with TRBD2 as a possible D gene (6 bases). Germline V gene data show CDR1 as SGHDN and CDR2 as FVKESK. Trimming removed 2 bases from V and 6 bases from J, with 17 bases in between. This CDR3 spans 15 amino acids. In DNA, the CDR3 is TGTGCCAGCAGCCAATCCCCCCCAATGGGAGGCGAGCAGTACTTC. Translating gives CASSQSPPMGGEQYF.

As to this clone: This specimen includes other DNA sequences encoding the same CDR3. V and J are TRBV9 and TRBJ2-7, with D perhaps TRBD2 (5 bases). Per the germline V gene, CDR1 is SGDLS and CDR2 is YYNGEE. V was clipped by 0 bases and J by 0 bases, with 10 bases between them. CDR3 length equals 15 residues. CDR3 in amino acids: CASSVGSGSSYEQYF. The CDR3 DNA sequence: TGTGCCAGCAGCGTAGGGTCGGGGAGCTCCTACGAGCAGTACTTC.

This clone showed up just once. This chain connects TRBV19 to TRBJ2-2, with a tentative D call TRBD2 (5 bases). This CDR3 comprises 15 residues. Trimming left V 3 bases short and J 2 bases short, with 10 bases between. Germline-derived CDR1 and CDR2 are LNHDA and SQIVND (reference sequence). The CDR3 bases are TGTGCCAGTAGTATTAAACGGGGAAACACCGGGGAGCTGTTTTTT. As protein: CASSIKRGNTGELFF.

J is TRBJ1-2 and V is TRBV20-1, with unresolved D. The CDR3 runs 11 residues. Trimming removed 2 bases at V and 14 bases at J, with 15 bases between. Germline CDR1 DFQATT, CDR2 SNEGSKA (reference sequence). DNA of the CDR3: TGCAGTGCTAGATTTTTCCCGGACTTTACCTTC. This gives the protein CSARFFPDFTF.

This clone was recorded once. The CDR3 DNA is TGTGCCAGCGGGGACAGGGAGGGGGCCACAGATACGCAGTATTTT. Translated, it gives CASGDREGATDTQYF. The rearrangement uses TRBV2 and TRBJ2-3; 9 bases fit TRBD1. V was clipped by 8 bases and J by 2 bases; unmatched bases: 8. Germline-derived CDR1 and CDR2 are SNHLY and FYNNEI. This CDR3 contains 15 residues. Full variable domain (missing parts from reference TRBV2 and TRBJ2-3): EPEVTQTPSHQVTQMGQEVILRCVPISNHLYFYWYRQILGQKVEFLVSFYNNEISEKSEIFDDQFSVERPDGSNFTLKIRSTKLEDSAMYFCASGDREGATDTQYFGPGTRLTVL.

The chain employs TRBV12-3 or TRBV12-4 and TRBJ2-1; D call uncertain. The V and J ends lost 5 bases and 10 bases respectively, with 15 bases between them. CDR3 length: 13 amino acids. CDR3 coding DNA: TGTGCCAGCAGTCCGTTTGAGGATGGGGAGCAGTTCTTC. Translation gives CASSPFEDGEQFF.

The CDR3 nucleotides read TGTGCCAGCAGCTTAGGATTTAGCGGGAGCTCCTACAATGAGCAGTTCTTC. This gives the protein CASSLGFSGSSYNEQFF. V usage is TRBV7-2 and J usage is TRBJ2-1; the match to TRBD2 covers 9 bases. With 1 base clipped from V and 0 bases from J, the junction kept 4 bases outside the gene matches. This CDR3 is 17 amino acids long. Per the germline V gene, CDR1 is SGHTA and CDR2 is FQGNSA.

In its sample, this clone was seen a few times. This rearrangement joins TRBV18 to TRBJ1-2; 8 bases match TRBD1. The CDR3 is 15 amino acids. The germline V gene has CDR1 KGHSH and CDR2 LQKENI. The V segment lost 2 bases and the J segment 4 bases; nucleotides outside the gene matches: 6. The DNA for the CDR3 is TGTGCCAGCTCACCAAATCCAGGACAGGGCTATGGCTACACCTTC. Protein product: CASSPNPGQGYGYTF.

Concerning this clone itself: One end of the junction is discordant with germline, which a read error may explain. The CDR3 DNA is TGTGCTAGCAGCTTAGGTTTCCTAGCGGGAGGGCAAGAGACCCAGTACTTC. This gives the protein CASSLGFLAGGQETQYF. The rearrangement links TRBV7-7 to TRBJ2-5; 12 bases match TRBD2. The CDR3 has 17 amino acids. CDR1 is SSHAT and CDR2 is FNYEAQ in the germline V gene (reference sequence). Full variable domain (rest looked up from reference TRBV7-7 and TRBJ2-5): GAGVSQSPRYKVTKRGQDVTLRCDPISSHATLYWYQQALGQGPEFLTYFNYEAQPDKSGLPSDRFSAERPEGSISTLTIQRTEQRDSAMYRCASSLGFLAGGQETQYFGPGTRLLVL.

The chain joins TRBV10-3 to TRBJ2-7, with a tentative D call TRBD2 (5 bases). There are 15 residues in the CDR3. The germline V gene has CDR1 ENHRY and CDR2 SYGVKD. The V gene lost 3 bases and the J gene lost 2 bases, with 14 bases spanning the gap. This chain's CDR3 is CAISDPPTRAYEQYF. The CDR3, as DNA: TGTGCCATCAGTGACCCCCCAACTAGAGCCTACGAGCAGTACTTC.

The rearrangement links TRBV19 to TRBJ1-1; D is uncertain. The CDR3 is made up of 11 amino acids. Germline CDR1 is LNHDA and CDR2 is SQIVND (reference sequence). Trimming left V 9 bases short and J 4 bases short, with 9 bases between. CDR3 in amino acids: CARRLPTEAFF. DNA of the CDR3: TGTGCCAGACGGTTGCCCACTGAAGCTTTCTTT.

The chain couples TRBV7-8 to TRBJ1-1; perhaps TRBD1 as D (6 bases). CDR3 length: 18 amino acids. Trimming removed 5 bases at V and 3 bases at J, with 25 bases between. Germline CDR1 SGHVS, CDR2 FQNEAQ. CDR3 residues: CASSPYRVVTSGDTEAFF. CDR3 bases: TGTGCCAGCAGCCCATACAGGGTTGTGACGAGCGGGGACACTGAAGCTTTCTTT. Combining the CDR3 with reference TRBV7-8 and TRBJ1-1 gives the whole variable domain GAGVSQSPRYKVAKRGQDVALRCDPISGHVSLFWYQQALGQGPEFLTYFQNEAQLDKSGLPSDRFFAERPEGSVSTLKIQRTQQEDSAVYLCASSPYRVVTSGDTEAFFGQGTRLTVV.

The chain uses TRBV29-1 and TRBJ2-7; TRBD1 agrees at 10 bases. Germline trimming cut 4 bases from V and 2 bases from J; bases unmatched to any gene: 5. The CDR3 sequence is 14 residues long. Germline CDR1 reads SQVTM; CDR2 reads ANQGSEA. The CDR3: CSVGRGTGAYEQYF. The CDR3 nucleotides are TGCAGCGTTGGCAGAGGGACAGGGGCCTACGAGCAGTACTTC.

The CDR3 is CASSVSVRGEQYF. The DNA of the CDR3 is TGTGCCAGCAGTGTCTCGGTTAGGGGCGAGCAGTACTTC. The V and J genes are TRBV27 and TRBJ2-7; a weak D match, TRBD1 (5 bases). CDR3 length: 13 residues. From germline, CDR1 is MNHEY and CDR2 SMNVEV (reference sequence). V shed 5 bases and J shed 6 bases, with 14 bases lying between them.

The V call is TRBV5-1, the J call TRBJ1-3, with 7 bases that match TRBD1. Germline V gene lookup returns CDR1 SGHRS and CDR2 YFSETQ. This CDR3 is built from 16 residues. Losses at the gene ends were 0 bases for V and 3 bases for J; bases not matched to a gene: 6. CDR3 region: CASSLEGQAVGNTIYF. CDR3 bases: TGCGCCAGCAGCTTGGAAGGACAGGCGGTTGGAAACACCATATATTTT.

The genes are TRBV24-1 and TRBJ2-2, with 10 nucleotides matching TRBD2. CDR1 is KGHDR, CDR2 SFDVKD, per germline. Trimming at V came to 2 bases and at J to 3 bases, leaving 8 bases not matched to a gene. The CDR3 extends over 18 amino acids. CDR3: CATSDSPGLASDTGELFF. The CDR3 region has the DNA TGTGCCACCAGTGATTCGCCGGGACTAGCGTCCGACACCGGGGAGCTGTTTTTT.

The chain employs TRBV5-1 and TRBJ2-1, with 12 bases aligning to TRBD2. The V gene's germline CDR1 is SGHRS and CDR2 YFSETQ. With 2 bases clipped from V and 7 bases from J, the junction kept 7 bases outside the gene matches. CDR3 size: 16 residues. As DNA, the CDR3 is TGCGCCAGCAGCTTAGCCACTAGCGGGAGGCTTAATGAGCAGTTCTTC. It specifies CASSLATSGRLNEQFF.

This chain uses TRBV6-5 with TRBJ1-5; 7 bases map to TRBD1. Germline assignment: CDR1 MNHEY and CDR2 SVGAGI. This CDR3 is built from 15 residues. V trimming: 7 bases; J trimming: 1 base; junction bases outside the gene matches: 7. As DNA, the CDR3 is TGTGCCAGCAAAACGGTACAGGGGAGCAATCAGCCCCAGCATTTT. Protein sequence: CASKTVQGSNQPQHF.

The rearrangement links TRBV24-1 to TRBJ2-7, with D tentatively TRBD2 (5 bases). V lost 12 bases and J lost 2, with 22 bases in between. The CDR3 length is 15 residues. The germline CDR1 and CDR2 sequences are KGHDR and SFDVKD. CDR3 sequence: CARTPITEDAYEQYF. The CDR3 region has the DNA TGTGCCCGTACCCCGATCACGGAGGACGCCTACGAGCAGTACTTC.

This chain connects TRBV4-2 to TRBJ2-7; D might be TRBD1 (5 bases). V was shortened by 0 bases and J by 6 bases, with 9 bases between the two germline ends. Germline V lookup: CDR1 LGHNA, CDR2 YNFKEQ. This CDR3 contains 13 residues. The CDR3 spells CASSQDLQGEQYF. The DNA of the CDR3 is TGTGCCAGCAGCCAAGATCTCCAGGGCGAGCAGTACTTC.

The chain carries TRBV7-9 and TRBJ1-6; 9 positions match TRBD1. After removal of 5 bases from V and 9 bases from J, the junction contained 8 bases not matched to a gene. The CDR3 runs to 15 residues. Germline V lookup: CDR1 SEHNR, CDR2 FQNEAQ (reference sequence). The CDR3 region is CASSQTGTGISPLHF. CDR3 DNA sequence: TGTGCCAGCAGCCAGACCGGGACAGGGATTTCACCCCTCCACTTT. Supplemented by reference TRBV7-9 and TRBJ1-6, the full variable domain reads DTGVSQNPRHKITKRGQNVTFRCDPISEHNRLYWYRQTLGQGPEFLTYFQNEAQLEKSRLLSDRFSAERPKGSFSTLEIQRTEQGDSAMYLCASSQTGTGISPLHFGNGTRLTVT.

The chain uses TRBV29-1 and TRBJ2-5; D remains ambiguous. V lost 4 bases, J lost 4 bases, and 10 bases lay in between. The CDR3 loop spans 12 amino acids. Per germline, CDR1 SQVTM and CDR2 ANQGSEA. The CDR3 here is CSVAWRRETQYF. The CDR3 DNA sequence: TGCAGCGTTGCGTGGCGGCGAGAGACCCAGTACTTC. The entire variable domain, with the rest obtained from reference TRBV29-1 and TRBJ2-5, is as follows: SAVISQKPSRDICQRGTSLTIQCQVDSQVTMMFWYRQQPGQSLTLIATANQGSEATYESGFVIDKFPISRPNLTFSTLTVSNMSPEDSSIYLCSVAWRRETQYFGPGTRLLVL.